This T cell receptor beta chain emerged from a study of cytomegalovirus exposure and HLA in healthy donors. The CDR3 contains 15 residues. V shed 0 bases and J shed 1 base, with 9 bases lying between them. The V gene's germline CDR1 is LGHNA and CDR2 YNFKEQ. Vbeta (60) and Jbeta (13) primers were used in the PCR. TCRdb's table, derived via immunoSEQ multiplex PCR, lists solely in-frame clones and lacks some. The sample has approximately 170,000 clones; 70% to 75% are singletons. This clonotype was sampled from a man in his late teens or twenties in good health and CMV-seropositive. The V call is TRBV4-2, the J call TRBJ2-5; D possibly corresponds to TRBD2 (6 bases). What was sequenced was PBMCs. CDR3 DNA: TGTGCCAGCAGCCAAGAAGCGGGCCTCCAAGAGACCCAGTACTTC. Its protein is CASSQEAGLQETQYF.